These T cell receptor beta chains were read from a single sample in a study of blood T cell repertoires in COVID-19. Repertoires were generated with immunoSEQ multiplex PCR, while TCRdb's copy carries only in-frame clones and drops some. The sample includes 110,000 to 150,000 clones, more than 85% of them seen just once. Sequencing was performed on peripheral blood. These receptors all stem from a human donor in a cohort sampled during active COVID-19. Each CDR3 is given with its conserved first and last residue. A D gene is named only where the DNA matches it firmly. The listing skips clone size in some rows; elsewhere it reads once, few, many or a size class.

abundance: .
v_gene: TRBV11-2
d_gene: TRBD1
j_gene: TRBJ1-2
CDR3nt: TGTGCCAGCAGCAACCGACAGGGCTCAATTCATGGCTACACCTTC
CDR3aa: CASSNRQGSIHGYTF

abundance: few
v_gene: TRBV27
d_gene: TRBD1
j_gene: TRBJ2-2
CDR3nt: TGTGCCAGCAAACTACAGGGGGCGAACACCGGGGAGCTGTTTTTT
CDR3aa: CASKLQGANTGELFF

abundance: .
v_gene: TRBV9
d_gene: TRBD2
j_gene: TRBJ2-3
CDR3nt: TGTGCCAGCAGCGCGGGACTAGCGGGAGGGCCCCGCACAGATACGCAGTATTTT
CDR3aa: CASSAGLAGGPRTDTQYF

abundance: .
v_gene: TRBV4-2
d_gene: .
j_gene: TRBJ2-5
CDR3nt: TGTGCCAGCAGCCAAGAAGGGGGCCAAGAGACCCAGTACTTC
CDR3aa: CASSQEGGQETQYF

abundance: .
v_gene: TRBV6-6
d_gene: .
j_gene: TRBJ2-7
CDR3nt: TGTGCCAGCAGCCCTACAGGTTCCTACGAGCAGTACTTC
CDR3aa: CASSPTGSYEQYF

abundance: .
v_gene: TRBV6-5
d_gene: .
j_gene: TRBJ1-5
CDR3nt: TGTGCCAGCAGAGCGAGGGATTCTCAGCCCCAGCATTTT
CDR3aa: CASRARDSQPQHF

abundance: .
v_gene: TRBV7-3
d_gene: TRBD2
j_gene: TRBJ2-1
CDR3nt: TGTGCCAGCAGCTTAAGCGCAGCGGGGGGTGCAAACAATGAGCAGTTCTTC
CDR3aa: CASSLSAAGGANNEQFF

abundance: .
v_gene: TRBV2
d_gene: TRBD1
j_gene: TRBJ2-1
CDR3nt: TGTGCCAGCAGTGGAACAGGGGGTATATCCTACAATGAGCAGTTCTTC
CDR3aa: CASSGTGGISYNEQFF

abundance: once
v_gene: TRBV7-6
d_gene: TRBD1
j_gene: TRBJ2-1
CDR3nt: TGTGCCAGCAGCACCTCCTCCGGGACAGGGCGGAATGAGCAGTTCTTC
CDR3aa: CASSTSSGTGRNEQFF

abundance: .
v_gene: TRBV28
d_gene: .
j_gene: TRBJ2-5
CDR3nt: TGTGCCAGCAGTCGTCGCGCCGCCCAAGAGACCCAGTACTTC
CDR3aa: CASSRRAAQETQYF

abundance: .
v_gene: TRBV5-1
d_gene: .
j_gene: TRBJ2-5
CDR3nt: TGCGCCAGCAGCTTGGAAACCCGGAGACCTCAAGAGACCCAGTACTTC
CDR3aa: CASSLETRRPQETQYF

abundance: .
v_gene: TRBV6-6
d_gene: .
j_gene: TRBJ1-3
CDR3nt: TGTGCCAGCAGTACCGGGACATATTTCGGAAACACCATATATTTT
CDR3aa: CASSTGTYFGNTIYF

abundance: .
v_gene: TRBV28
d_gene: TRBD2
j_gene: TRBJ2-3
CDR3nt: TGTGCCAGCAGTTTTGGTAGCGGGGAGGGTGGAGATACGCAGTATTTT
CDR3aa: CASSFGSGEGGDTQYF

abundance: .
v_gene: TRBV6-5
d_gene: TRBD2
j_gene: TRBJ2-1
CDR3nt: TGTGCCAGCAGAAGTAGCGGGGGCCTTTACAATGAGCAGTTCTTC
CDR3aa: CASRSSGGLYNEQFF

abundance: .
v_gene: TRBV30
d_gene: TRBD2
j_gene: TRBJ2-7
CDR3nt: TGTGCCTGGAGTGTACTAGCGGGACGGGGGCAGTACTTC
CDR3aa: CAWSVLAGRGQYF

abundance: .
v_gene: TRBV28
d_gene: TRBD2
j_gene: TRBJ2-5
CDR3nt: TGTGCCAGCAGTATGTGGACTAGCGGGCAAGAGACCCAGTACTTC
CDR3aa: CASSMWTSGQETQYF

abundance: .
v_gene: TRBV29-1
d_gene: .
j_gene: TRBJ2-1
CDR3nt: TGCAGCGTTGAAACAGGGTTCAATGAGCAGTTCTTC
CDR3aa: CSVETGFNEQFF

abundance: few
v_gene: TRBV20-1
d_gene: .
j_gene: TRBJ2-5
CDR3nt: TGCAGTGCTAGTCGGGATAGACCCAGAGGGGAGACCCAGTACTTC
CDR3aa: CSASRDRPRGETQYF

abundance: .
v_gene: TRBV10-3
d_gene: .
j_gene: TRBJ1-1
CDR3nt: TGTGCCATCAGAAAGGGACAGAACACTGAAGCTTTCTTT
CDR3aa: CAIRKGQNTEAFF

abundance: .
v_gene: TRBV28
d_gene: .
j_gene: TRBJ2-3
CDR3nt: TGTGCCAGCAGTTGGACAGCTAGCACAGATACGCAGTATTTT
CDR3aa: CASSWTASTDTQYF

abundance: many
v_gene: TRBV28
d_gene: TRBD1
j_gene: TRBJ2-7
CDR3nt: TGTGCCAGCAGTTTGGGGACAGGGGACTCCTACGAGCAGTACTTC
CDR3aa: CASSLGTGDSYEQYF

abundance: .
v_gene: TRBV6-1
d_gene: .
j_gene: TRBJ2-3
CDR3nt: TGTGCCAGCAGTGAAGGGACACACACAGATACGCAGTATTTT
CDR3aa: CASSEGTHTDTQYF

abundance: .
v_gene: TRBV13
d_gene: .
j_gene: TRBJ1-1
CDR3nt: TGTGCCAGCAGCGCGGTGGGAGGGATGAACACTGAAGCTTTCTTT
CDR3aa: CASSAVGGMNTEAFF

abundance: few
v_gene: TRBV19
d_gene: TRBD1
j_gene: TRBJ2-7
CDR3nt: TGTGCCAGTAGTATAGATGTGGAGACAGGGAAGAACTACGAGCAGTACTTC
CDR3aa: CASSIDVETGKNYEQYF

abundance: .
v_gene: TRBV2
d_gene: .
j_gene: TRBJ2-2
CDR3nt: TGTGCCAGCAGGCTACAGGTATCCGGGGAGCTGTTTTTT
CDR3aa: CASRLQVSGELFF

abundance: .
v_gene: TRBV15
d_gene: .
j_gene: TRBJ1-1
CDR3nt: TGTGCCACCAGCGAGCCCGCCCGGGGGGTGACTGAAGCTTTCTTT
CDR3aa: CATSEPARGVTEAFF

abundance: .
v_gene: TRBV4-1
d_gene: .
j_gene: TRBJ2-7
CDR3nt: TGCGCCAGCAGCCTTGAGTTGCGGGGGCTCTCCTACGAGCAGTACTTC
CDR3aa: CASSLELRGLSYEQYF

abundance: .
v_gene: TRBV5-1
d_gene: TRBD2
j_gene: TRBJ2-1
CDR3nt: TGCGCCAGCAGCACCGGGACTAGCGGGAGAAGCAATGAGCAGTTCTTC
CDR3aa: CASSTGTSGRSNEQFF

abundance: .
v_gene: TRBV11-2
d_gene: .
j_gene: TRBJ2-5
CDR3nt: TGTGCCAGCAGCTTAGGGAGAGTCCAAGAGACCCAGTACTTC
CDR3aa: CASSLGRVQETQYF